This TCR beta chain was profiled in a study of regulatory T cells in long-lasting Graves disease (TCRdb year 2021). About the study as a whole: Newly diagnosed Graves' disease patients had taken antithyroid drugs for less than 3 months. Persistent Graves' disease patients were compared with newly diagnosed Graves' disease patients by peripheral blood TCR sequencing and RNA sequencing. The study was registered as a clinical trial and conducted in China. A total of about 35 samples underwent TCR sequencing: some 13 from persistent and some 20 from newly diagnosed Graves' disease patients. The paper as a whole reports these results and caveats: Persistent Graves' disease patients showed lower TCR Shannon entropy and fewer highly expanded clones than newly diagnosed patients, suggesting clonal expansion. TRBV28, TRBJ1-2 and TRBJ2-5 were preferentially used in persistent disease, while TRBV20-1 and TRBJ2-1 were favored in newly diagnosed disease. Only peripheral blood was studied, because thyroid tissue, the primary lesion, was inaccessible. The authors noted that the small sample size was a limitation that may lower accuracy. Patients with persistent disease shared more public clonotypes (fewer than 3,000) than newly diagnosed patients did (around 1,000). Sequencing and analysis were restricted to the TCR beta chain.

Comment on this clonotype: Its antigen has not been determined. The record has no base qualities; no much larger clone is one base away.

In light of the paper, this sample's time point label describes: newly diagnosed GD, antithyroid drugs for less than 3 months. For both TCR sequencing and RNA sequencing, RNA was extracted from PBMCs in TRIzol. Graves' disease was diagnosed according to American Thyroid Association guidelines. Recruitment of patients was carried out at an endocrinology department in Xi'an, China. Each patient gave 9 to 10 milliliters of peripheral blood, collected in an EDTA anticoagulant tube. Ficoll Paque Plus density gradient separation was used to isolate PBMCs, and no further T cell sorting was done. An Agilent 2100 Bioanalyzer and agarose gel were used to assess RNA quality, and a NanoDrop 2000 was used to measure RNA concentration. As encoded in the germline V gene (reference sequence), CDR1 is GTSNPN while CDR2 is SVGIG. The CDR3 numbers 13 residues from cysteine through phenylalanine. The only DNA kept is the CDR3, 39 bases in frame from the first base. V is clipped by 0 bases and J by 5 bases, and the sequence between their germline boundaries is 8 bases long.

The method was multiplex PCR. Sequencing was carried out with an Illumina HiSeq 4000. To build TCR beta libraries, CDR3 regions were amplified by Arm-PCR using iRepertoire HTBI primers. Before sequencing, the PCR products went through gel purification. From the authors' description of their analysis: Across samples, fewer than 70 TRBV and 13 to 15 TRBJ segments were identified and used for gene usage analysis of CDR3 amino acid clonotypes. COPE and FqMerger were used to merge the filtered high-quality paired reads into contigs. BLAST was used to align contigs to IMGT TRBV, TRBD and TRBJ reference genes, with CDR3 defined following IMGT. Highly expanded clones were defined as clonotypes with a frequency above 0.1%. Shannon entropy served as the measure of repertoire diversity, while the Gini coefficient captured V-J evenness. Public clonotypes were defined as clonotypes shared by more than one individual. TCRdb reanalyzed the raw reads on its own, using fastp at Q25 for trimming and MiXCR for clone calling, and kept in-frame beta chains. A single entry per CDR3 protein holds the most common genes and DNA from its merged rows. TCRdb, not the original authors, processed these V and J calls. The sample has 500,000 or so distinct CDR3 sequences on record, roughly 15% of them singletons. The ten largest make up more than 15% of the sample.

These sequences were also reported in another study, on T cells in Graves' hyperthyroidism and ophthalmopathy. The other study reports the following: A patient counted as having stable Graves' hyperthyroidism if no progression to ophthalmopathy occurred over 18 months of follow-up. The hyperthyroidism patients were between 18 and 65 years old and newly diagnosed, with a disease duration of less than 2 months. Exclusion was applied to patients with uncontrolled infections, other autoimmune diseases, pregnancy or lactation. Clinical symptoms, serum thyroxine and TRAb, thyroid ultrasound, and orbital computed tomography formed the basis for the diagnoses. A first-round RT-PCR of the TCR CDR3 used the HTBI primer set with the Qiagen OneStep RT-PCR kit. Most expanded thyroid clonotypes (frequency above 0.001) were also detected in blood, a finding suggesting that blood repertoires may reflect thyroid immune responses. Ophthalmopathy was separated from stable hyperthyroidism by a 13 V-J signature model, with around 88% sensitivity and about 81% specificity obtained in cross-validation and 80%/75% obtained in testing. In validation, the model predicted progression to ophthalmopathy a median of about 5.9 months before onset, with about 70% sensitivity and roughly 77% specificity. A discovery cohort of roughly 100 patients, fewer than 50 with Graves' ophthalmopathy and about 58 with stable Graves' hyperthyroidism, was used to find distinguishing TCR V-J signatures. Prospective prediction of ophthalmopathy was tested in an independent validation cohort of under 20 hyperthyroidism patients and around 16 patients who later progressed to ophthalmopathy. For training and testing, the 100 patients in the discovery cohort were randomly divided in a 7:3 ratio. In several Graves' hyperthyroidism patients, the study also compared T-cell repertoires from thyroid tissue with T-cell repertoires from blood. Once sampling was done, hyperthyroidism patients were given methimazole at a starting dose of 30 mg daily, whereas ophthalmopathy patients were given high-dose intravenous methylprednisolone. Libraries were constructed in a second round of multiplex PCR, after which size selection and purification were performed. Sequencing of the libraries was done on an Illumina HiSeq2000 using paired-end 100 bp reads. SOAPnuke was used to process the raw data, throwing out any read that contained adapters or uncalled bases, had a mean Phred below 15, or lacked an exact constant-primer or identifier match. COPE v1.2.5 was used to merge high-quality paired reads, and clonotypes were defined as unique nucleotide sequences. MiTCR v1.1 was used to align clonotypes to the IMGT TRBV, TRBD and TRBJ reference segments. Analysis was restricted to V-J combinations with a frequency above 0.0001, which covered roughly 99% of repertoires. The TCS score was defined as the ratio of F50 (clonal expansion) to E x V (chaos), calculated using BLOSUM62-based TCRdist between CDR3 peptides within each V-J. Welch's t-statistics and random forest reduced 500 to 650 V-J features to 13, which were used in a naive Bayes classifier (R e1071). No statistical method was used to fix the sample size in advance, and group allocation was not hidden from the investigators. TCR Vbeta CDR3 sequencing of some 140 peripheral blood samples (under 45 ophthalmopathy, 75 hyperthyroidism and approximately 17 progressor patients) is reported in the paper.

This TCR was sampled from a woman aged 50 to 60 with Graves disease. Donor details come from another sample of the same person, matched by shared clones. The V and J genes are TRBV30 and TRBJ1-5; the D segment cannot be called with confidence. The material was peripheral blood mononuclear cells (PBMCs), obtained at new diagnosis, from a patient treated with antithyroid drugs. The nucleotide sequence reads TGTGCCTGGAGTGTAGCCGGGCATCAGCCCCAGCATTTT. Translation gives CAWSVAGHQPQHF. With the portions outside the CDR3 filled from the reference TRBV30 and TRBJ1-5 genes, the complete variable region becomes SQTIHQWPATLVQPVGSPLSLECTVEGTSNPNLYWYRQAAGRGLQLLFYSVGIGQISSEVPQNLSASRPQDRQFILSSKKLLLSDSGFYLCAWSVAGHQPQHFGDGTRLSIL.